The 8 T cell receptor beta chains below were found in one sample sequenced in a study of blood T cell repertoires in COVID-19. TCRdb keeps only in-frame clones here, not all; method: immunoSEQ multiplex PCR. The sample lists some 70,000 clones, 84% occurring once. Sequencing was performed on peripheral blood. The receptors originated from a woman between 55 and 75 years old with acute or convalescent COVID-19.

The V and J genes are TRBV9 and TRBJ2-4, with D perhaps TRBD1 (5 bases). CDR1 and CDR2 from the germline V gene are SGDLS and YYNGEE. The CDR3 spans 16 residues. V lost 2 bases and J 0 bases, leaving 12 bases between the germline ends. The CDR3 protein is CASSVSDSLAKNIQYF. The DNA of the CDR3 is TGTGCCAGCAGCGTTTCCGACAGTCTAGCCAAAAACATTCAGTACTTC.

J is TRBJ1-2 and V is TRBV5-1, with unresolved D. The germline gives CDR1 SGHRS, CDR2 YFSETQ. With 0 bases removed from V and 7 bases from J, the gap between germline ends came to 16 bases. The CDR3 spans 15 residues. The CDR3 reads CASSLEAGKFFGYTF. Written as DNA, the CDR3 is TGCGCCAGCAGCTTGGAGGCAGGAAAGTTCTTTGGCTACACCTTC. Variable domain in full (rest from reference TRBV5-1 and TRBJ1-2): KAGVTQTPRYLIKTRGQQVTLSCSPISGHRSVSWYQQTPGQGLQFLFEYFSETQRNKGNFPGRFSGRQFSNSRSEMNVSTLELGDSALYLCASSLEAGKFFGYTFGSGTRLTVV.

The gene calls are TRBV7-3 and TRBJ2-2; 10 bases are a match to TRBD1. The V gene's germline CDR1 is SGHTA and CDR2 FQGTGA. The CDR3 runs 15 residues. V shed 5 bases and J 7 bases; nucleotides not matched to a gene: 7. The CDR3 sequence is CASSPGTGVDGELFF. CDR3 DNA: TGTGCCAGCAGCCCCGGGACAGGGGTTGACGGGGAGCTGTTTTTT. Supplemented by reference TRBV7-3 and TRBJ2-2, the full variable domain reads GAGVSQTPSNKVTEKGKYVELRCDPISGHTALYWYRQSLGQGPEFLIYFQGTGAADDSGLPNDRFFAVRPEGSVSTLKIQRTERGDSAVYLCASSPGTGVDGELFFGEGSRLTVL.

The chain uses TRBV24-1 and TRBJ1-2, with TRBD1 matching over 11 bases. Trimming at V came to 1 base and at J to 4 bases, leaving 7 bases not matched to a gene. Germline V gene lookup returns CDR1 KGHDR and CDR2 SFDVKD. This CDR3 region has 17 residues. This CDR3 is CATSDFSGTGGVYGYTF. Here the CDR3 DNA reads TGTGCCACCAGTGATTTCTCCGGGACAGGGGGAGTCTATGGCTACACCTTC.

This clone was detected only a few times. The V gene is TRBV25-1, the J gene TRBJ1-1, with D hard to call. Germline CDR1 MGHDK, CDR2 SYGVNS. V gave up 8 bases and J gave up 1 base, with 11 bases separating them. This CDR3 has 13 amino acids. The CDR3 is CASLEGANTEAFF. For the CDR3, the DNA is TGTGCCAGCCTAGAGGGTGCGAACACTGAAGCTTTCTTT.

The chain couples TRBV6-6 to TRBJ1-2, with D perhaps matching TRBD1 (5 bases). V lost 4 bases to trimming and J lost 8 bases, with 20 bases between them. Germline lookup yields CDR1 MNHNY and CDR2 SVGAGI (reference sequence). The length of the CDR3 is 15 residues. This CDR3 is CASSSRTFLQGGYTF. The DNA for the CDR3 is TGTGCCAGCAGTTCCCGGACGTTCCTTCAGGGAGGCTACACCTTC.

CDR3 protein: CASSPLGTGYTEAFF. CDR3 DNA: TGTGCCAGCTCACCACTTGGGACAGGGTACACTGAAGCTTTCTTT. The rearrangement joins TRBV18 to TRBJ1-1; 9 nucleotides match TRBD1. Trimming took 1 base from V and 3 from J; bases not matched to a gene: 3. Germline lookup yields CDR1 KGHSH and CDR2 LQKENI. The CDR3 loop spans 15 amino acids.

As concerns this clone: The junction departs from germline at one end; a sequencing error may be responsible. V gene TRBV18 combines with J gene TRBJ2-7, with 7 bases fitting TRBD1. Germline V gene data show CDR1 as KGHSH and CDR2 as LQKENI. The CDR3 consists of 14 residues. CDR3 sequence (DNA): TGTGCCAGCTCACCCGGACAGGTTTCCTCCGAGCAGTACTTC. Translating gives CASSPGQVSSEQYF.